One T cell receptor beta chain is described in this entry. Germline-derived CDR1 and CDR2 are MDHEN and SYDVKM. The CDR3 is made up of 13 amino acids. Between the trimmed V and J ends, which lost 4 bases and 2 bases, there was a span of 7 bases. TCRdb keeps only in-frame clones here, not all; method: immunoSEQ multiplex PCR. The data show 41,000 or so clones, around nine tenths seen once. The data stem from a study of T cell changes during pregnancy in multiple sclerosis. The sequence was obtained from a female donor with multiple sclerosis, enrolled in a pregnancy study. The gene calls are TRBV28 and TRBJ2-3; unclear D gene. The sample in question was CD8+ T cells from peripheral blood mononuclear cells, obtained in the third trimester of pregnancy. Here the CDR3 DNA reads TGTGCCAGCAGTTCCACCTACACAGATACGCAGTATTTT. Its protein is CASSSTYTDTQYF.